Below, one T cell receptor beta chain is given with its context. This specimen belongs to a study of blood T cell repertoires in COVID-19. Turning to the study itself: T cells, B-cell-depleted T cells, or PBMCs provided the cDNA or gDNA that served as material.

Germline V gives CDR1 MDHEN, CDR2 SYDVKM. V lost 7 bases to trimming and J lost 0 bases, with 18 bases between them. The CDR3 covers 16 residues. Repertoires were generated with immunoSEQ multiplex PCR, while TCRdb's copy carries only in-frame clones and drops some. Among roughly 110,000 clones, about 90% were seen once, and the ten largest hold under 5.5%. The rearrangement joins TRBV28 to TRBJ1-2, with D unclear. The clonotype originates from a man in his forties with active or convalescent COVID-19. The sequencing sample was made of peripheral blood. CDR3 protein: CASKWVDGPPNYGYTF. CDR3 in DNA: TGTGCCAGCAAATGGGTGGATGGGCCGCCTAACTATGGCTACACCTTC.